The T cell receptor beta chain described here comes from a study of monozygotic twins with inflammatory bowel disease. As regards this clonotype: Its target is not known.

Blood, roughly 2.6 ml, was drawn per donor. General observations from the study: Limited power may explain why concordant and discordant twins showed no difference in repertoire similarity. The co-twins with IBD showed lower TCRbeta diversity (inverse Simpson) than their healthy siblings.

The CDR3 sequence is 12 residues long. Per germline, CDR1 ENHRY and CDR2 SYGVKD. TCRdb re-called the 5' RACE reads and catalogs CDR3 proteins one per entry, DNA excluded. This table holds around 230,000 distinct CDR3 sequences. The sample consisted of blood. J is TRBJ2-1 and V is TRBV10-3. This clonotype was obtained from a human donor with ulcerative colitis or Crohn's disease, or a healthy co-twin of an affected twin (not recorded which). The CDR3 is CAIGDGSGEQFF.